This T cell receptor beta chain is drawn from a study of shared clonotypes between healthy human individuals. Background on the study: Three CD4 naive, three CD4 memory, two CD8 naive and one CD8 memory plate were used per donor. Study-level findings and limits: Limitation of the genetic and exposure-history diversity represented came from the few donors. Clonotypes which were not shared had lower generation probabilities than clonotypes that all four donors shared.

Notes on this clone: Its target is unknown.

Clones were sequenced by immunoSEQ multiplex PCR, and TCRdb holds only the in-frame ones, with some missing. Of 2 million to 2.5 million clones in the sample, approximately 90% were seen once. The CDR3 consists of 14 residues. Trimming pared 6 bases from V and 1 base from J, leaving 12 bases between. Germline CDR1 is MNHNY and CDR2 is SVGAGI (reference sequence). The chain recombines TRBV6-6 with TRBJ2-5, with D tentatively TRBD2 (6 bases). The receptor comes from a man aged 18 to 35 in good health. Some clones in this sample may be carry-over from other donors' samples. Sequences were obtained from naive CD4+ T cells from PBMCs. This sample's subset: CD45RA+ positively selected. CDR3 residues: CASRQTGGQETQYF. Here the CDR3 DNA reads TGTGCCAGCAGACAAACCGGGGGCCAAGAGACCCAGTACTTC.